Listed below are T cell receptor beta chains from one sample, sequenced in a study of PD-1 blockade in classical Hodgkin lymphoma. Libraries were prepared by immunoSEQ multiplex PCR; TCRdb keeps only in-frame clonotypes and omits some of them. The sample holds some 100,000 clones, approximately 94% seen once. Here the sequenced sample was peripheral blood mononuclear cells (PBMCs), taken before the fourth cycle of nivolumab. These receptors came from a human donor with classical Hodgkin lymphoma. The CDR3 runs from the conserved cysteine through the conserved F or W. Fields, in order: CDR3 DNA, CDR3 protein, D gene, V gene, clone size, J gene. The D gene is left open where the match is weak. Clone size, where shown, is once, few, many, or a class for clones that have expanded.

CDR3 DNA: TGTGCCAGCAGCTTAGTTAGCGGGACTACCGAGACCCAGTACTTC; CDR3 protein: CASSLVSGTTETQYF; D gene: TRBD2; V gene: TRBV7-2; clone size: .; J gene: TRBJ2-5
CDR3 DNA: TGTGCCAGCAGGAGGGACAGGAGCACAGATACGCAGTATTTT; CDR3 protein: CASRRDRSTDTQYF; D gene: TRBD1; V gene: TRBV27; clone size: .; J gene: TRBJ2-3
CDR3 DNA: TGCGCCAGCAGCCCCTCGACTAGCGGGAGTTACAATGAGCAGTTCTTC; CDR3 protein: CASSPSTSGSYNEQFF; D gene: TRBD2; V gene: TRBV5-1; clone size: .; J gene: TRBJ2-1
CDR3 DNA: TGTGCCAGCAGTGAAGTCCAACTAGACATGATCTACAATGAGCAGTTCTTC; CDR3 protein: CASSEVQLDMIYNEQFF; D gene: .; V gene: TRBV6-1; clone size: .; J gene: TRBJ2-1
CDR3 DNA: TGTGCCAGCAGTCCTGGGTGGGGGACGGGGAAGGGCACTGAAGCTTTCTTT; CDR3 protein: CASSPGWGTGKGTEAFF; D gene: .; V gene: TRBV11-2; clone size: .; J gene: TRBJ1-1
CDR3 DNA: TGCGCCAGCAGTGCAGGGGTTTCTGGAAACACCATATATTTT; CDR3 protein: CASSAGVSGNTIYF; D gene: .; V gene: TRBV10-2; clone size: .; J gene: TRBJ1-3
CDR3 DNA: TGTGCCAGCACCCGTCAGGGTGTGAACACTGAAGCTTTCTTT; CDR3 protein: CASTRQGVNTEAFF; D gene: .; V gene: TRBV4-2; clone size: .; J gene: TRBJ1-1
CDR3 DNA: TGTGCCAGCAGCCCATTACAGGGTGGAACCTACGAGCAGTACTTC; CDR3 protein: CASSPLQGGTYEQYF; D gene: .; V gene: TRBV5-6; clone size: .; J gene: TRBJ2-7
CDR3 DNA: TGCGCCAGCAGCTGGGGCGACTACGAGCAGTACTTC; CDR3 protein: CASSWGDYEQYF; D gene: .; V gene: TRBV5-1; clone size: .; J gene: TRBJ2-7
CDR3 DNA: TGTGCCAGTAGTTATAGCCAAAGCTCCTACAATGAGCAGTTCTTC; CDR3 protein: CASSYSQSSYNEQFF; D gene: .; V gene: TRBV19; clone size: .; J gene: TRBJ2-1
CDR3 DNA: TGTGCCTGTACGGGACAGCCGCACTACGAGCAGTACTTC; CDR3 protein: CACTGQPHYEQYF; D gene: TRBD1; V gene: TRBV30; clone size: .; J gene: TRBJ2-7
CDR3 DNA: TGTGCCAGCAGCCCCTTGGATGAGCAGTTCTTC; CDR3 protein: CASSPLDEQFF; D gene: .; V gene: TRBV5-5; clone size: .; J gene: TRBJ2-1
CDR3 DNA: TGCAGCGTCCAACAGGGGGCGCAGGATACGCAGTATTTT; CDR3 protein: CSVQQGAQDTQYF; D gene: TRBD1; V gene: TRBV29-1; clone size: .; J gene: TRBJ2-3
CDR3 DNA: TGTGCCAGCAGCTTAGACCGGACAGGGAATGAGCAGTTCTTC; CDR3 protein: CASSLDRTGNEQFF; D gene: TRBD1; V gene: TRBV11-2; clone size: .; J gene: TRBJ2-1
CDR3 DNA: TGTGCCAGTAGACGGGACCTCTTCGAGCAGTACTTC; CDR3 protein: CASRRDLFEQYF; D gene: .; V gene: TRBV19; clone size: .; J gene: TRBJ2-7
CDR3 DNA: TGTGCCAGCAGGGGGCCTCCGGTGACAGGGGAAGTCAACAATCAGCCCCAGCATTTT; CDR3 protein: CASRGPPVTGEVNNQPQHF; D gene: TRBD1; V gene: TRBV6-9; clone size: .; J gene: TRBJ1-5
CDR3 DNA: TGTGCCCTGGGTCGCAGTTTCTACGAGCAGTACTTC; CDR3 protein: CALGRSFYEQYF; D gene: .; V gene: TRBV30; clone size: once; J gene: TRBJ2-7
CDR3 DNA: TGCGCCAGCAGTAAGGGCGGAAGCTACGAGCAGTACTTC; CDR3 protein: CASSKGGSYEQYF; D gene: .; V gene: TRBV10-1; clone size: .; J gene: TRBJ2-7
CDR3 DNA: TGTGCCAGCAGCTTATATTTCACCTACGAGCAGTACTTC; CDR3 protein: CASSLYFTYEQYF; D gene: .; V gene: TRBV11-1; clone size: .; J gene: TRBJ2-7
CDR3 DNA: TGTGCCAGCAGCTGGACAGGGGACACCGGGGAGCTGTTTTTT; CDR3 protein: CASSWTGDTGELFF; D gene: TRBD1; V gene: TRBV2; clone size: few; J gene: TRBJ2-2
CDR3 DNA: TGTGCCAGCTCACCACGACAGGGGGTAACCGGGGAGCTGTTTTTT; CDR3 protein: CASSPRQGVTGELFF; D gene: TRBD1; V gene: TRBV18; clone size: .; J gene: TRBJ2-2
CDR3 DNA: TGTGCCAGCAGCCGAGAGGCGGCAAACAATGAGCAGTTCTTC; CDR3 protein: CASSREAANNEQFF; D gene: .; V gene: TRBV7-3; clone size: .; J gene: TRBJ2-1
CDR3 DNA: TGTGCCAGCAGTTTCCGGGACAGGGAGACAGAGCAGTACTTC; CDR3 protein: CASSFRDRETEQYF; D gene: TRBD1; V gene: TRBV27; clone size: .; J gene: TRBJ2-7
CDR3 DNA: TGTGCCAGCAGCCCTACAGGTCCTCAAGCTTTCTTT; CDR3 protein: CASSPTGPQAFF; D gene: .; V gene: TRBV28; clone size: .; J gene: TRBJ1-1
CDR3 DNA: TGTGCCAGCAGCCAAGAGAACCGAGTTACCCAACGGGAGCAGTTCTTC; CDR3 protein: CASSQENRVTQREQFF; D gene: .; V gene: TRBV4-2; clone size: .; J gene: TRBJ2-1
CDR3 DNA: TGTGCCAGCAGTCGGGCGGGAGTTGTCGTTAATACGCAGTATTTT; CDR3 protein: CASSRAGVVVNTQYF; D gene: TRBD2; V gene: TRBV27; clone size: .; J gene: TRBJ2-3
CDR3 DNA: TGTGCCAGCAGCTTAAGCAGGGGCACCGGGGAGCTGTTTTTT; CDR3 protein: CASSLSRGTGELFF; D gene: .; V gene: TRBV11-2; clone size: .; J gene: TRBJ2-2
CDR3 DNA: TGTGCCAGCAGTGAAGGGCAGGGGCAGCCCCAGCATTTT; CDR3 protein: CASSEGQGQPQHF; D gene: .; V gene: TRBV25-1; clone size: few; J gene: TRBJ1-5
CDR3 DNA: TGTGCCAGCAGTACCAACCCAGGACTAGCGGGAGCAGATACGCAGTATTTT; CDR3 protein: CASSTNPGLAGADTQYF; D gene: TRBD2; V gene: TRBV2; clone size: .; J gene: TRBJ2-3
CDR3 DNA: TGTGCCAGCAGCGTAGGGGGGGCAAATCAGGAAGCTTTCTTT; CDR3 protein: CASSVGGANQEAFF; D gene: .; V gene: TRBV9; clone size: .; J gene: TRBJ1-1
CDR3 DNA: TGTGCCAGCAGCTTCTTTGGACAGCCCCAGCATTTT; CDR3 protein: CASSFFGQPQHF; D gene: .; V gene: TRBV7-9; clone size: .; J gene: TRBJ1-5
CDR3 DNA: TGCAGCGTTTGGGTGCCGTGGACCGGGGAGCTGTTTTTT; CDR3 protein: CSVWVPWTGELFF; D gene: .; V gene: TRBV29-1; clone size: .; J gene: TRBJ2-2
CDR3 DNA: TGTGCCAGCAGCGCCAGGGGGGCGGGCACCGGGGAGCTGTTTTTT; CDR3 protein: CASSARGAGTGELFF; D gene: .; V gene: TRBV2; clone size: .; J gene: TRBJ2-2
CDR3 DNA: TGTGCCAGCAGCTTCAGGACGCTCGCGGGTGGTGGCGGGGAGCTGTTTTTT; CDR3 protein: CASSFRTLAGGGGELFF; D gene: .; V gene: TRBV7-9; clone size: once; J gene: TRBJ2-2
CDR3 DNA: TGTGCCAGTAGTATTGGGGGCCACTCCTACGAGCAGTACTTC; CDR3 protein: CASSIGGHSYEQYF; D gene: .; V gene: TRBV19; clone size: .; J gene: TRBJ2-7
CDR3 DNA: TGTGCCAGCAGTGAAAGCCCCAGAGCCGGGGAGCTGTTTTTT; CDR3 protein: CASSESPRAGELFF; D gene: .; V gene: TRBV6-1; clone size: .; J gene: TRBJ2-2
CDR3 DNA: TGTGCCAGCAGTTTTGCCTGGGCCGGCTCTAATAATCAGCCCCAGCATTTT; CDR3 protein: CASSFAWAGSNNQPQHF; D gene: .; V gene: TRBV28; clone size: .; J gene: TRBJ1-5
CDR3 DNA: TGTGCCAGCAGCCGAACCGGGGAGCTGTTTTTT; CDR3 protein: CASSRTGELFF; D gene: .; V gene: TRBV11-3; clone size: .; J gene: TRBJ2-2
CDR3 DNA: TGTGCCTGGAGTGTACTGTTAGCGGGAGGGGAAGAGACCCAGTACTTC; CDR3 protein: CAWSVLLAGGEETQYF; D gene: TRBD2; V gene: TRBV30; clone size: .; J gene: TRBJ2-5
CDR3 DNA: TGCGCCAGCAGCTTGGGACAGGGAGGGACCGGCTACACCTTC; CDR3 protein: CASSLGQGGTGYTF; D gene: TRBD1; V gene: TRBV5-1; clone size: .; J gene: TRBJ1-2
CDR3 DNA: TGTGCCAACCCCCTGGGGCGACGAGGGTATGGCTACACCTTC; CDR3 protein: CANPLGRRGYGYTF; D gene: .; V gene: TRBV19; clone size: .; J gene: TRBJ1-2
CDR3 DNA: TGTGCCATCAGCTTCCGGGACACGAGCTCCTACGAGCAGTACTTC; CDR3 protein: CAISFRDTSSYEQYF; D gene: .; V gene: TRBV10-3; clone size: .; J gene: TRBJ2-7
CDR3 DNA: TGTGCCAGTAGTACGGGACAGAACTCTGGAAACACCATATATTTT; CDR3 protein: CASSTGQNSGNTIYF; D gene: TRBD1; V gene: TRBV19; clone size: .; J gene: TRBJ1-3
CDR3 DNA: TGTGCCAGCAGTTTCCGCAGAACAGGGGGTGATACTGAAGCTTTCTTT; CDR3 protein: CASSFRRTGGDTEAFF; D gene: TRBD1; V gene: TRBV27; clone size: .; J gene: TRBJ1-1
CDR3 DNA: TGTGCCAGCAGTGGCCGGGTTCCTTTCTCTGGGGCCAACGTCCTGACTTTC; CDR3 protein: CASSGRVPFSGANVLTF; D gene: .; V gene: TRBV5-4; clone size: .; J gene: TRBJ2-6
CDR3 DNA: TGTGCCAGTAGACCCCCGGGACAGGGAAGGGAGACCCAGTACTTC; CDR3 protein: CASRPPGQGRETQYF; D gene: TRBD1; V gene: TRBV19; clone size: .; J gene: TRBJ2-5
CDR3 DNA: TGTGCCAGCAGCCCGCCGTACACCGGGGAGCTGTTTTTT; CDR3 protein: CASSPPYTGELFF; D gene: .; V gene: TRBV7-9; clone size: .; J gene: TRBJ2-2
CDR3 DNA: TGTGCCAGCTCACCGCTGGGGGGGAACACCGGGGAGCTGTTTTTT; CDR3 protein: CASSPLGGNTGELFF; D gene: .; V gene: TRBV18; clone size: .; J gene: TRBJ2-2
CDR3 DNA: TGTGCCAGTAGTATAGGGGGTAGCGCGTACAATGAGCAGTTCTTC; CDR3 protein: CASSIGGSAYNEQFF; D gene: .; V gene: TRBV19; clone size: .; J gene: TRBJ2-1
CDR3 DNA: TGCGCCAGCAACTTGAGACAGACAAACACTGAAGCTTTCTTT; CDR3 protein: CASNLRQTNTEAFF; D gene: .; V gene: TRBV5-1; clone size: .; J gene: TRBJ1-1